These T cell receptor beta chains were read from a single sample in a study of beta chain features in type 1 diabetes. Repertoires were generated with immunoSEQ multiplex PCR, while TCRdb's copy carries only in-frame clones and drops some. The sample lists a few hundred thousand clones; 10% to 15% were seen once. The sequenced sample consisted of naive CD4+ T cells from blood. The receptors originated from a woman under 30 with type 1 diabetes. Each CDR3 is given with its conserved first and last residue. Fields, in order: V gene, D gene, clone size, J gene, CDR3 protein, CDR3 DNA. A D gene is named only where the DNA matches it firmly. A clone size is listed for some rows: how often the clone was seen (once, few, many), or a class if it is expanded.

TRBV23-1	.	few	TRBJ2-1	CASIFEQGVHGEQFF	TGCGCCAGCATATTTGAACAGGGTGTTCATGGTGAGCAGTTCTTC
TRBV7-9	TRBD1	few	TRBJ2-7	CASSKQGAYEQYF	TGTGCCAGCAGCAAACAGGGGGCCTACGAGCAGTACTTC
TRBV5-1	TRBD1	few	TRBJ2-7	CASSLPGQSYEQYF	TGCGCCAGCAGCTTGCCGGGACAGTCCTACGAGCAGTACTTC
TRBV5-6	TRBD2	.	TRBJ2-1	CASSWLTSDYNEQFF	TGTGCCAGCAGCTGGTTGACTAGCGATTACAATGAGCAGTTCTTC
TRBV29-1	TRBD1	few	TRBJ1-2	CSVGQGLDGYTF	TGCAGCGTCGGACAGGGGTTGGATGGCTACACCTTC
TRBV11-2	TRBD2	.	TRBJ2-1	CASSGLAGVGEQFF	TGTGCCAGCAGTGGACTAGCGGGAGTAGGTGAGCAGTTCTTC
TRBV29-1	TRBD1	.	TRBJ2-7	CSVGRDRDTYEQYF	TGCAGCGTAGGAAGGGACAGAGATACCTACGAGCAGTACTTC
TRBV5-4	.	.	TRBJ2-5	CASSLVGTGRETQYF	TGTGCCAGCAGTCTCGTGGGTACAGGGCGGGAGACCCAGTACTTC
TRBV9	TRBD1	few	TRBJ2-6	CASSVVAGGPGANVLTF	TGTGCCAGCAGCGTAGTCGCAGGGGGACCTGGGGCCAACGTCCTGACTTTC
TRBV30	.	.	TRBJ2-5	CAWSVYEGATQYF	TGTGCCTGGAGTGTTTACGAGGGAGCGACCCAGTACTTC
TRBV11-2	TRBD1	.	TRBJ2-5	CASSWTGVRETQYF	TGTGCCAGCAGCTGGACAGGGGTCAGGGAGACCCAGTACTTC
TRBV11-2	TRBD1	few	TRBJ2-4	CASSTRTGAPNIQYF	TGTGCCAGCAGCACACGGACAGGAGCTCCTAACATTCAGTACTTC
TRBV7-2	.	.	TRBJ1-4	CASRASGEKLFF	TGTGCCAGCAGGGCAAGCGGTGAAAAACTGTTTTTT
TRBV30	.	.	TRBJ2-2	CAWDGGAGGTGELFF	TGTGCCTGGGACGGAGGGGCCGGAGGCACCGGGGAGCTGTTTTTT
TRBV5-4	.	.	TRBJ1-2	CASNLDRNYGYTF	TGTGCCAGCAACCTAGACAGAAACTATGGCTACACCTTC
TRBV15	.	.	TRBJ2-3	CATSRKSTGVAGTDTQYF	TGTGCCACCAGCAGAAAATCCACCGGGGTAGCGGGCACAGATACGCAGTATTTT
TRBV6-6	.	few	TRBJ2-6	CASSAPGAGANVLTF	TGTGCCAGCAGTGCCCCAGGGGCCGGGGCCAACGTCCTGACTTTC
TRBV30	.	few	TRBJ2-5	CAWGKRSETQYF	TGTGCCTGGGGGAAGCGGTCAGAGACCCAGTACTTC
TRBV7-2	TRBD2	.	TRBJ2-7	CASSSTSSGGLPQYF	TGTGCCAGCAGCTCCACATCCTCGGGGGGGCTCCCGCAGTACTTC
TRBV10-3	.	.	TRBJ2-7	CAISEGDTYRSEQYF	TGTGCCATCAGTGAGGGGGACACGTACCGGAGCGAGCAGTACTTC
TRBV7-2	.	.	TRBJ2-1	CASRGGSGSYNEQFF	TGTGCCAGCCGTGGAGGGAGTGGGTCCTACAATGAGCAGTTCTTC
TRBV14	.	few	TRBJ2-1	CASSQDSASSVAGKRFF	TGTGCCAGCAGCCAAGACTCGGCAAGCAGTGTGGCGGGAAAACGGTTCTTC
TRBV25-1	.	few	TRBJ2-3	CASAAGQTSTDTQYF	TGTGCCAGCGCCGCGGGACAGACTAGCACAGATACGCAGTATTTT
TRBV18	.	few	TRBJ2-4	CASSPLSSRQIKNIQYF	TGTGCCAGCTCACCACTCAGTTCGAGACAGATCAAAAACATTCAGTACTTC
TRBV30	.	.	TRBJ1-1	CAWNLQVMNTEAFF	TGTGCCTGGAACCTACAGGTGATGAACACTGAAGCTTTCTTT
TRBV11-3	.	few	TRBJ1-1	CASSPRGKNTEAFF	TGTGCCAGCAGCCCTCGGGGGAAGAACACTGAAGCTTTCTTT
TRBV28	TRBD2	.	TRBJ2-3	CASLAGGGTDTQYF	TGTGCCAGTTTAGCGGGAGGGGGCACAGATACGCAGTATTTT
TRBV10-3	TRBD1	.	TRBJ1-2	CAISAQGQNYGYTF	TGTGCCATCAGTGCCCAGGGACAGAACTATGGCTACACCTTC
TRBV5-1	.	.	TRBJ1-5	CASSVDPSGSNQPQHF	TGCGCCAGCAGCGTGGACCCTTCCGGTTCCAATCAGCCCCAGCATTTT
TRBV5-1	.	few	TRBJ2-3	CASSLEGAGTDTQYF	TGCGCCAGCAGCTTGGAAGGGGCAGGCACAGATACGCAGTATTTT
TRBV9	TRBD2	.	TRBJ2-1	CASSVEVREGNEQFF	TGTGCCAGCAGCGTAGAGGTGAGGGAGGGCAATGAGCAGTTCTTC